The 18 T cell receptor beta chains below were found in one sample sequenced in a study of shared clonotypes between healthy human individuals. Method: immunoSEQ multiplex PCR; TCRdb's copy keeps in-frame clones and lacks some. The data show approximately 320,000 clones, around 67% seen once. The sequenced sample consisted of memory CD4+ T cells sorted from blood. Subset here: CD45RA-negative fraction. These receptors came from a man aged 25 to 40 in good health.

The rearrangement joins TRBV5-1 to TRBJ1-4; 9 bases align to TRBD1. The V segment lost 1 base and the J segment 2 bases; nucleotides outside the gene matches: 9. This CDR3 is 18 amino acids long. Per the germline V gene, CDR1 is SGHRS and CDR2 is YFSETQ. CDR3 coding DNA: TGCGCCAGCAGCTTGCATACAGGGGGCGGTAGGACTAATGAAAAACTGTTTTTT. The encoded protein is CASSLHTGGGRTNEKLFF.

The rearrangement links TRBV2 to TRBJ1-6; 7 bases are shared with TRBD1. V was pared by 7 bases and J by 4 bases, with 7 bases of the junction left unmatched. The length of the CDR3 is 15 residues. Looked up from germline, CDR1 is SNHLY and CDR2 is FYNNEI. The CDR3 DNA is TGTGCCAGCATCCGGACAGGCGTTTATAATTCACCCCTCCACTTT. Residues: CASIRTGVYNSPLHF.

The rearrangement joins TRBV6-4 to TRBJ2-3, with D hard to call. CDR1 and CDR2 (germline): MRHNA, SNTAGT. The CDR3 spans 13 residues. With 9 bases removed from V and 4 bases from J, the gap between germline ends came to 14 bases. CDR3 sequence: CASSTSRADTQYF. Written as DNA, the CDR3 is TGTGCCAGTTCTACCTCTCGGGCAGATACGCAGTATTTT.

CDR3 DNA sequence: TGTGCCAGCAGCCGTACCGGGACAGGGGGCCCCCTGAACACTGAAGCTTTCTTT. Protein sequence: CASSRTGTGGPLNTEAFF. This chain joins TRBV7-8 and TRBJ1-1; 12 nucleotides match TRBD1. The trim removed 5 bases at V and 0 bases at J, leaving 10 bases unmatched. This CDR3 region has 18 residues. Per germline, CDR1 SGHVS and CDR2 FQNEAQ.

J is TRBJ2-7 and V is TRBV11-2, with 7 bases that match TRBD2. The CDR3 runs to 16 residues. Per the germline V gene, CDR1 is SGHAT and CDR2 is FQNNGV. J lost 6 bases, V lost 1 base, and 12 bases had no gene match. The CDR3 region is CASSLVKGRAWGEQYF. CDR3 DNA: TGTGCCAGCAGCTTAGTCAAGGGGAGGGCGTGGGGCGAGCAGTACTTC.

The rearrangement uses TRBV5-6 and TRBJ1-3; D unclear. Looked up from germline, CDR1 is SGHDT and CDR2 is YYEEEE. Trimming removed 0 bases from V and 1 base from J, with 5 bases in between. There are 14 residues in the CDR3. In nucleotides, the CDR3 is TGTGCCAGCAGCTTGGGACCTTCTGGAAACACCATATATTTT. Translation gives CASSLGPSGNTIYF.

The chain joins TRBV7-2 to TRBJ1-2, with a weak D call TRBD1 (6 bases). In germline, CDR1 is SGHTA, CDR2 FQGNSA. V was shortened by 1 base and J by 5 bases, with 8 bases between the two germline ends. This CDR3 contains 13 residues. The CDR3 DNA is TGTGCCAGCAGCTTAGATGGACAGTATGGCTACACCTTC. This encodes CASSLDGQYGYTF.

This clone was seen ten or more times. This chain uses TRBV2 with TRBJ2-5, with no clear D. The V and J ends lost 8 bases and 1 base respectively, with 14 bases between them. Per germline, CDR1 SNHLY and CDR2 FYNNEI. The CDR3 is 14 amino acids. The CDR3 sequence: CASSLITGQETQYF. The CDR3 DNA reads TGTGCCAGCTCGCTAATCACCGGCCAAGAGACCCAGTACTTC.

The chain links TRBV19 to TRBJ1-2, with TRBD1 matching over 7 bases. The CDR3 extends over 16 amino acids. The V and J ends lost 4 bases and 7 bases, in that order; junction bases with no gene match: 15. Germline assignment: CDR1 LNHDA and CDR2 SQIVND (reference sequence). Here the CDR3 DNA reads TGTGCCAGTAGTAAAGGGGGCAGGGTCCAGAGCCCTGGCTACACCTTC. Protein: CASSKGGRVQSPGYTF.

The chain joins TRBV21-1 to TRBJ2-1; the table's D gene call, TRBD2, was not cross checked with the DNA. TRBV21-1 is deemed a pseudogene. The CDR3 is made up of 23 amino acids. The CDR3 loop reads CASSKAQRVGLRNSGNSYNEQFF. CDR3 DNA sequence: TGTGCCAGCAGCAAAGCGCAGAGGGTGGGCCTCAGAAATAGCGGAAACTCCTACAATGAGCAGTTCTTC.

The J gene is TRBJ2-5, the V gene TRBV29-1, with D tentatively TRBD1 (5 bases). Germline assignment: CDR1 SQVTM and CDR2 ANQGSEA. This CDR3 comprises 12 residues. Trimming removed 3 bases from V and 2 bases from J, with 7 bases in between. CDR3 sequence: CSVDRQQETQYF. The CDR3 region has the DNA TGCAGCGTTGACCGACAGCAAGAGACCCAGTACTTC.

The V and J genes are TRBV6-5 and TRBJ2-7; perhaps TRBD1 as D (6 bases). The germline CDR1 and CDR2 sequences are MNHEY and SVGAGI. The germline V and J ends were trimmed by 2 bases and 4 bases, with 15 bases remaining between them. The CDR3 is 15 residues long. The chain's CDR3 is CASSYREVGAYEQYF. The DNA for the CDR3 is TGTGCCAGCAGTTACCGCGAGGTGGGGGCGTACGAGCAGTACTTC.

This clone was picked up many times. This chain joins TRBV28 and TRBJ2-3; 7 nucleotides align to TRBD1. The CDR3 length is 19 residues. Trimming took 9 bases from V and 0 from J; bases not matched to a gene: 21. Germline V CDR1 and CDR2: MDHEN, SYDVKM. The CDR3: CASTPGQLTKATSTDTQYF. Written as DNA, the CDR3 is TGTGCCAGTACTCCGGGACAGTTGACGAAAGCCACTAGCACAGATACGCAGTATTTT.

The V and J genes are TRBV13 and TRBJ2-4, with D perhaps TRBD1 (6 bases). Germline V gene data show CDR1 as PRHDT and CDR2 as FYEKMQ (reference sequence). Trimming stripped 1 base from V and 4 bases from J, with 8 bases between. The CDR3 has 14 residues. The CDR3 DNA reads TGTGCCAGCAGCTTAGACGGGACAAAAAACATTCAGTACTTC. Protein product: CASSLDGTKNIQYF.

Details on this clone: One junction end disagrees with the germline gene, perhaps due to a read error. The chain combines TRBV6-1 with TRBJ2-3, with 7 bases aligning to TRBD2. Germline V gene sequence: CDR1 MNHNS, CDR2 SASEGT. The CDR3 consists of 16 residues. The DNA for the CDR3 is TGTGCCAGCAGTGGATGGGGGAGGGCCCGCACGGATACGCAGTATTTT. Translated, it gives CASSGWGRARTDTQYF.

CDR3: CSVESTGLAGAYNEQFF. In DNA, the CDR3 is TGCAGCGTTGAATCGACAGGACTAGCGGGAGCGTACAATGAGCAGTTCTTC. The chain links TRBV29-1 to TRBJ2-1; 13 nucleotides line up with TRBD2. The CDR3 covers 17 residues. CDR1 SQVTM and CDR2 ANQGSEA come from the germline V gene. The J segment lost 4 bases and the V segment lost 2 bases, leaving 8 bases of the junction unmatched.

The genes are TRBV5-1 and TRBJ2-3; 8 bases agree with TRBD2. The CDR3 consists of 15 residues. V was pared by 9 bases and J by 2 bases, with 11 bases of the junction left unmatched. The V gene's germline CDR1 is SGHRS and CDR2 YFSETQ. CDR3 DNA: TGCGCCACCTCAGCGGGGGCCTCAGACACAGATACGCAGTATTTT. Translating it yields CATSAGASDTDTQYF.

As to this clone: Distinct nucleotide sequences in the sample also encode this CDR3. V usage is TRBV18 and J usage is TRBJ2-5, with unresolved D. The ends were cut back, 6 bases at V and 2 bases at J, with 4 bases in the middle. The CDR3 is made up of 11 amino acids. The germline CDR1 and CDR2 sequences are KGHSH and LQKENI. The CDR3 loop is CASSLQETQYF. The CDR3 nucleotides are TGTGCCAGCTCCCTACAAGAGACCCAGTACTTC.